This TCR beta chain came from a study of cytomegalovirus exposure and HLA in healthy donors. This clone occurred once. This CDR3 is built from 16 residues. Trimming pared 4 bases from V and 5 bases from J, leaving 15 bases between. Germline CDR1 is MNHEY and CDR2 is SMNVEV (reference sequence). The table came from immunoSEQ multiplex PCR; TCRdb's copy has only in-frame clones and leaves some out. In the table there are some 86,000 clones, roughly 93% of which are singletons. Sample: PBMCs. The TCR was taken from a woman in her twenties or thirties in good health and CMV-seronegative. The chain uses TRBV27 and TRBJ2-6; D is unresolved. CDR3 amino acids: CASSSTTPTWANVLTF. The CDR3 DNA is TGTGCCAGCAGTTCTACTACACCCACCTGGGCCAACGTCCTGACTTTC.